A single sample is the source of the 10 T cell receptor beta chains below, sequenced in a study of CD8 T cells in ankylosing spondylitis. Overall study findings and caveats: A motif in TCR beta, a set of under ten highly homologous variants, appeared characteristic of ankylosing spondylitis blood.

A single record per CDR3 protein comes from TCRdb applying MiXCR to the 5' RACE reads. This sample carries some 840,000 distinct CDR3 sequences, about 10% of them seen once, and the ten largest clones take 0.45% to 0.6%. These receptors' antigens are unknown. The specimen was blood, either unsorted or a sorted T cell fraction (not recorded which). Receptors originate from a male donor with ankylosing spondylitis.

This clonotype was recorded a few times. The CDR3: CASSPEGQGGLDIQYF. The CDR3 nucleotides are TGTGCCAGCAGCCCAGAAGGACAGGGGGGTTTAGACATTCAGTACTTC. The V gene is TRBV11-1, the J gene TRBJ2-4, with 10 bases identical to TRBD1. This CDR3 has 16 amino acids. CDR1 and CDR2 from the germline V gene are SGHAT and FQDESV (reference sequence). V was clipped by 5 bases and J by 8 bases; unmatched bases: 12.

The chain recombines TRBV5-1 with TRBJ2-7; 14 bases are shared with TRBD2. This CDR3 contains 16 residues. Germline lookup yields CDR1 SGHRS and CDR2 YFSETQ. V shed 0 bases, J shed 2 bases, and the junction held 1 base outside the gene matches. As DNA, the CDR3 is TGCGCCAGCAGCTTGGGACTAGCGGGAGGGCCCTACGAGCAGTACTTC. Its protein product is CASSLGLAGGPYEQYF. Filled out from reference TRBV5-1 and TRBJ2-7, the complete variable domain reads KAGVTQTPRYLIKTRGQQVTLSCSPISGHRSVSWYQQTPGQGLQFLFEYFSETQRNKGNFPGRFSGRQFSNSRSEMNVSTLELGDSALYLCASSLGLAGGPYEQYFGPGTRLTVT.

The chain's CDR3 is CASSPLAGESKDTQYF. CDR3 DNA: TGTGCCAGCAGCCCCCTAGCGGGAGAATCGAAAGATACGCAGTATTTT. This chain joins TRBV4-2 and TRBJ2-3, with TRBD2 matching 10 bases. The CDR3 consists of 16 residues. Germline CDR1 reads LGHNA; CDR2 reads YNFKEQ. The J segment lost 5 bases and the V segment lost 4 bases, leaving 9 bases of the junction unmatched.

The chain uses TRBV15 and TRBJ2-2, with 8 positions matching TRBD1. There are 14 residues in the CDR3. Germline lookup yields CDR1 LNHNV and CDR2 YYDKDF (reference sequence). V gave up 6 bases and J gave up 6 bases; unmatched junction bases: 6. DNA for the CDR3: TGTGCCACCAGTCCGGACAGGGAGGCCGGGGAGCTGTTTTTT. Its translation: CATSPDREAGELFF.

Only a few counts were recorded for this clonotype. This chain links TRBV18 with TRBJ1-2, with TRBD1 matching 7 bases. This CDR3 comprises 16 residues. The junction had 10 bases not matched to a gene; V was cut back by 2 bases and J by 4 bases. CDR1 is KGHSH, CDR2 LQKENI, per germline. CDR3 sequence reads: CASSPKTRDSRYGYTF. Here the CDR3 DNA reads TGTGCCAGCTCACCAAAAACTAGGGACAGCCGCTATGGCTACACCTTC.

The chain uses TRBV28 and TRBJ2-2; TRBD2 agrees at 8 bases. The CDR3 runs 14 residues. The V gene's germline CDR1 is MDHEN and CDR2 SYDVKM. V lost 7 bases and J lost 7; bases outside the gene matches: 8. The CDR3: CASKQRGKGGELFF. The CDR3 bases are TGTGCCAGCAAACAGCGGGGGAAGGGCGGGGAGCTGTTTTTT.

In this sample, this clonotype turned up many times. The chain carries TRBV10-3 and TRBJ2-1; no reliable D call. The CDR3 runs 11 residues. Germline V gives CDR1 ENHRY, CDR2 SYGVKD. V was clipped by 10 bases and J by 0 bases, with 4 bases between them. CDR3 DNA sequence: TGTGCCACTGGCTCCTACAATGAGCAGTTCTTC. Translation gives CATGSYNEQFF.

The V and J genes are TRBV5-1 and TRBJ2-3; no definite D call. The germline V gene has CDR1 SGHRS and CDR2 YFSETQ. The CDR3 extends over 15 amino acids. The V and J ends lost 0 bases and 0 bases respectively, with 8 bases between them. The CDR3 reads CASSLESSSTDTQYF. CDR3 bases: TGCGCCAGCAGCTTGGAAAGTTCTAGCACAGATACGCAGTATTTT.

In its sample, this clonotype was seen many times. J is TRBJ1-6 and V is TRBV20-1; the match to TRBD1 covers 8 bases. CDR3 length equals 14 residues. The germline CDR1 and CDR2 sequences are DFQATT and SNEGSKA (reference sequence). Losses at the gene ends were 0 bases for V and 9 bases for J; bases not matched to a gene: 4. The CDR3 DNA reads TGCAGTGCTAGAGAGCGGACAGGGTTTTCACCCCTCCACTTT. The encoded protein is CSARERTGFSPLHF.

CDR3 DNA: TGTGCCAGCAGCTTAGAGAGTTTCGGCGAGCAGTACTTC. Translation gives CASSLESFGEQYF. The V call is TRBV7-9, the J call TRBJ2-7, with D unresolved. Trimming shortened V by 1 base and J by 6 bases, and 10 bases separated the two germline ends. Germline V gene data show CDR1 as SEHNR and CDR2 as FQNEAQ (reference sequence). The CDR3 is made up of 13 amino acids.